The clone carrying this T cell receptor beta chain was detected only once. V trimming: 4 bases; J trimming: 2 bases; junction bases outside the gene matches: 7. CDR1 and CDR2 from the germline V gene are SGHRS and YFSETQ. This CDR3 spans 17 amino acids. This record belongs to a study of blood T cell repertoires in COVID-19. Turning to the study itself: The origin of the acute and convalescent COVID-19 samples was the United States, Italy and Spain. Nucleic acid was either cDNA or gDNA, and it came from T cells, B-cell-depleted T cells, or PBMCs.

Under the authors' procedure: Estimates of nucleated cell counts were drawn from the amplification of reference gene primers. Sequencing was performed with immunoSEQ multiplex PCR; in TCRdb, only in-frame clones are kept and a portion is missing. That table is the source of V, J and clone size, and D and trimming were worked out from the DNA. The repertoire holds some 60,000 clones, with approximately 86% as singletons. Sequenced input: peripheral blood. The TCR sequence derives from a human donor with active COVID-19. The donor label of this sample is uncertain. The chain combines TRBV5-1 with TRBJ2-7; 15 nucleotides match TRBD2. The CDR3 sequence: CASSPRTSGGAAYEQYF. The CDR3 DNA is TGCGCCAGCAGCCCAAGGACTAGCGGGGGGGCTGCCTACGAGCAGTACTTC.